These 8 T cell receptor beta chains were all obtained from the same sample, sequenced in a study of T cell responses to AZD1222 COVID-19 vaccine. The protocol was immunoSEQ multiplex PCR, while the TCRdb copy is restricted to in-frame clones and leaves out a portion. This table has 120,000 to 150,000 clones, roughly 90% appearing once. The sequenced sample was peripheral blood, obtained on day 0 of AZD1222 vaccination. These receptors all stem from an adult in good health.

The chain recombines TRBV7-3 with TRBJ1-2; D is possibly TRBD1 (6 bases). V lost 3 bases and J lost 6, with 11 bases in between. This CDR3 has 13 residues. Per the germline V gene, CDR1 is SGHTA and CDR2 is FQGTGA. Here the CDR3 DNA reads TGTGCCAGCAGCTTTCACGAGGGGGATGGCTACACCTTC. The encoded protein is CASSFHEGDGYTF.

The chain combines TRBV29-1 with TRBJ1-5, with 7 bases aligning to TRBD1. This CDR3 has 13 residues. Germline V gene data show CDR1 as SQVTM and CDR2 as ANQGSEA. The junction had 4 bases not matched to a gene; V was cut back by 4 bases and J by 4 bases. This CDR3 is CSVAGTANQPQHF. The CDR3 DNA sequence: TGCAGCGTTGCCGGGACAGCGAATCAGCCCCAGCATTTT.

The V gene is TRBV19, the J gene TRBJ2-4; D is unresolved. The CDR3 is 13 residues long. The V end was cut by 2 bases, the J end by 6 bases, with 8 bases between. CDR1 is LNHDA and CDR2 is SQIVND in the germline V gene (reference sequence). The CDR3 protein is CASSIIQTNIQYF. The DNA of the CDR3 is TGTGCCAGTAGTATAATCCAAACAAACATTCAGTACTTC.

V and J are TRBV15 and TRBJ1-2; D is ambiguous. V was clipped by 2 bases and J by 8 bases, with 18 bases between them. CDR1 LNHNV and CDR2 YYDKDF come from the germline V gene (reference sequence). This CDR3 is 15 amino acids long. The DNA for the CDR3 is TGTGCCACCAGCAGATACGTCACAGTGCTAGGAGGCTACACCTTC. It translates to CATSRYVTVLGGYTF.

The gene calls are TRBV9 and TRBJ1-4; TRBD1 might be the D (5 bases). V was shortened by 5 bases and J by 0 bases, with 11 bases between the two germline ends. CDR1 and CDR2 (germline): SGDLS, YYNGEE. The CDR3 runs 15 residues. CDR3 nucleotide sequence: TGTGCCAGCAGTGGGACGTCTGCAACTAATGAAAAACTGTTTTTT. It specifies CASSGTSATNEKLFF.

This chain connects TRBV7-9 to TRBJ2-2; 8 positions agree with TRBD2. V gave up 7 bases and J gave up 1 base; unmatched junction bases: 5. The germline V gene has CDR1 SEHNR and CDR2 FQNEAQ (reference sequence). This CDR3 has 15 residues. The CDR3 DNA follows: TGTGCCAGCACCTTTAGCGGGGTGAACACCGGGGAGCTGTTTTTT. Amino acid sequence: CASTFSGVNTGELFF.

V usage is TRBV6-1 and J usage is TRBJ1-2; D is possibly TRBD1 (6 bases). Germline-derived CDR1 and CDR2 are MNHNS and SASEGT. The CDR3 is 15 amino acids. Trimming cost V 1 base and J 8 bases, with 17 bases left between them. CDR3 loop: CASSEGRTAPNGYTF. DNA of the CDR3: TGTGCCAGCAGTGAAGGGCGGACAGCGCCGAACGGCTACACCTTC.

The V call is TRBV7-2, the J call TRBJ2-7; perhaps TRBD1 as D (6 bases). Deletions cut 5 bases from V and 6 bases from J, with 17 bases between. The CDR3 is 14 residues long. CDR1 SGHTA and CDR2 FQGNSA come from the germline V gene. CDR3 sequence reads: CASSPFVRGTEQYF. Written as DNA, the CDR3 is TGTGCCAGCAGCCCATTCGTGAGGGGGACCGAGCAGTACTTC. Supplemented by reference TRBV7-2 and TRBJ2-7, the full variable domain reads GAGVSQSPSNKVTEKGKDVELRCDPISGHTALYWYRQSLGQGLEFLIYFQGNSAPDKSGLPSDRFSAERTGGSVSTLTIQRTQQEDSAVYLCASSPFVRGTEQYFGPGTRLTVT.